The 17 T cell receptor beta chains below come from one sample, sequenced in a study of technical replicates of blood from a few donors. The protocol was immunoSEQ multiplex PCR, while the TCRdb copy is restricted to in-frame clones and leaves out a portion. Of 64,000 or so clones listed, about 90% are singletons. Sample: PBMCs. Receptor source: a human donor in good health. Some clones in this sample may be carry-over from other donors' samples.

The rearrangement uses TRBV4-3 and TRBJ1-1; D perhaps matches TRBD1 (5 bases). CDR1 LGHNA and CDR2 YSLEER come from the germline V gene. This CDR3 region has 15 residues. V was trimmed by 1 base and J by 5 bases, leaving 14 bases between them. CDR3 in DNA: TGCGCCAGCAGCCAAGGCCTGGGGGGTTGGACTGAAGCTTTCTTT. Its protein is CASSQGLGGWTEAFF.

This clone was recorded once. This chain links TRBV27 with TRBJ1-2, with D possibly matching TRBD1 (5 bases). Germline V CDR1 and CDR2: MNHEY, SMNVEV (reference sequence). V dropped 2 bases and J dropped 7 bases, with 14 bases sitting between them. The CDR3 contains 14 residues. CDR3 coding DNA: TGTGCCAGCAGTTTAGTAGCAGGGACTTTTGGCTACACCTTC. Protein: CASSLVAGTFGYTF.

The chain links TRBV9 to TRBJ2-2, with D unclear. Per the germline V gene, CDR1 is SGDLS and CDR2 is YYNGEE. The germline V and J ends were trimmed by 6 bases and 1 base, with 16 bases remaining between them. CDR3 length equals 16 residues. The CDR3 is CASTPGLRGNTGELFF. The DNA of the CDR3 is TGTGCCAGCACCCCTGGTCTACGTGGGAACACCGGGGAGCTGTTTTTT.

The CDR3 DNA reads TGTGCCAGCAGTCCTACGGCCTCAGGGGCTTCCGAGCAGTACTTC. Translation: CASSPTASGASEQYF. The chain links TRBV27 to TRBJ2-7, with D possibly being TRBD1 (6 bases). The CDR3 spans 15 residues. Per germline, CDR1 MNHEY and CDR2 SMNVEV (reference sequence). Trimming cost V 5 bases and J 6 bases, with 20 bases left between them.

The V gene is TRBV5-1, the J gene TRBJ2-3; unclear D gene. There are 15 residues in the CDR3. Germline loops: CDR1 SGHRS, CDR2 YFSETQ. The ends were cut back, 3 bases at V and 0 bases at J, with 11 bases in the middle. Written as DNA, the CDR3 is TGCGCCAGCAGCTCCGGTACACAGAGCACAGATACGCAGTATTTT. It is translated as CASSSGTQSTDTQYF.

The chain employs TRBV7-3 and TRBJ2-7; 8 bases are a match to TRBD1. Germline CDR1 and CDR2: SGHTA and FQGTGA. The CDR3 totals 16 residues. V lost 3 bases, J lost 2 bases, and 9 bases stayed unmatched. The CDR3 here is CASSLTGVYATYEQYF. For the CDR3, the DNA is TGTGCCAGCAGCTTGACAGGGGTGTATGCCACCTACGAGCAGTACTTC.

The chain employs TRBV2 and TRBJ2-7, with 10 positions matching TRBD1. V gave up 7 bases and J gave up 5 bases; unmatched junction bases: 5. CDR1 and CDR2 from the germline V gene are SNHLY and FYNNEI. The CDR3 consists of 13 residues. CDR3 residues: CASTGTGVHEQYF. For the CDR3, the DNA is TGTGCCAGCACCGGGACAGGGGTCCACGAGCAGTACTTC.

This sequence joins TRBV2 and TRBJ2-5; 11 positions match TRBD2. Germline values: CDR1 SNHLY, CDR2 FYNNEI. This CDR3 has 15 residues. V was pared by 1 base and J by 4 bases, with 2 bases of the junction left unmatched. CDR3 in amino acids: CASSEVGTSGETQYF. The CDR3 DNA reads TGTGCCAGCAGTGAAGTGGGGACTAGCGGAGAGACCCAGTACTTC.

This chain links TRBV6-6 with TRBJ2-7, with 9 bases aligning to TRBD1. The CDR3 has 15 residues. Germline V gene lookup returns CDR1 MNHNY and CDR2 SVGAGI (reference sequence). Trimming removed 6 bases from V and 1 base from J; junction bases left unmatched: 7. CDR3: CASSSRDRASYEQYF. CDR3 coding DNA: TGTGCCAGCAGCAGCCGGGACAGGGCGTCCTACGAGCAGTACTTC.

The gene calls are TRBV7-2 and TRBJ1-1; D is possibly TRBD1 (6 bases). V was shortened by 2 bases and J by 1 base, with 14 bases between the two germline ends. Germline CDR1 and CDR2: SGHTA and FQGNSA. The CDR3 is 16 residues long. The CDR3 is CASSLRAGGGNTEAFF. The CDR3 region has the DNA TGTGCCAGCAGCTTAAGGGCGGGAGGGGGGAACACTGAAGCTTTCTTT.

The chain employs TRBV15 and TRBJ2-5; 7 bases align to TRBD2. From germline, CDR1 is LNHNV and CDR2 YYDKDF (reference sequence). This CDR3 spans 16 amino acids. After removal of 3 bases from V and 7 bases from J, the junction contained 14 bases not matched to a gene. The CDR3 here is CATSRSSRGYGLTQYF. In DNA, the CDR3 is TGTGCCACCAGCAGGAGCTCGCGGGGGTACGGGTTGACCCAGTACTTC.

The chain employs TRBV19 and TRBJ1-3, with D possibly matching TRBD1 (5 bases). The germline V gene has CDR1 LNHDA and CDR2 SQIVND (reference sequence). V gave up 7 bases and J gave up 0 bases, with 10 bases separating them. The CDR3 extends over 14 amino acids. The CDR3 here is CASNRQFSGNTIYF. CDR3 in DNA: TGTGCCAGTAATCGACAGTTCTCTGGAAACACCATATATTTT.

V and J are TRBV10-3 and TRBJ1-2; TRBD1 matches at 8 bases. V was clipped by 4 bases and J by 7 bases; unmatched bases: 2. The germline gives CDR1 ENHRY, CDR2 SYGVKD. The CDR3 spans 12 residues. CDR3 sequence: CAISAGGGGYTF. As DNA, the CDR3 is TGTGCCATCAGTGCAGGGGGCGGTGGCTACACCTTC.

This chain links TRBV15 with TRBJ2-7; possible D gene TRBD2, 5 bases. The V end lost 3 bases, the J end lost 6 bases, and 12 bases lay between the germline ends. The germline CDR1 and CDR2 sequences are LNHNV and YYDKDF (reference sequence). This CDR3 has 13 residues. CDR3 sequence reads: CATSRPGGSEQYF. The CDR3 nucleotides read TGTGCCACCAGCAGGCCCGGTGGGAGCGAGCAGTACTTC.

The chain links TRBV10-3 to TRBJ2-7, with TRBD2 matching 9 bases. The trim removed 11 bases at V and 4 bases at J, leaving 9 bases unmatched. Germline V gene sequence: CDR1 ENHRY, CDR2 SYGVKD. The CDR3 runs 13 residues. CDR3 sequence (DNA): TGTGCCTCATCAGGGCGGGAGGGTTACGAGCAGTACTTC. Its protein product is CASSGREGYEQYF.

The chain is built from TRBV5-1 and TRBJ2-1; 9 nucleotides agree with TRBD2. This CDR3 comprises 16 residues. Unmatched junction bases numbered 9, after V lost 4 bases and J lost 4 bases. Germline V gene lookup returns CDR1 SGHRS and CDR2 YFSETQ. DNA of the CDR3: TGCGCCAGCAGCGTCCGCCCTAGCGGGGTTTACAATGAGCAGTTCTTC. Its translation is CASSVRPSGVYNEQFF.

The V call is TRBV5-4, the J call TRBJ2-1; D uncertain. This CDR3 has 12 residues. V was shortened by 2 bases and J by 6 bases, with 6 bases between the two germline ends. Germline V gene data show CDR1 as SGHNT and CDR2 as YYREEE (reference sequence). As DNA, the CDR3 is TGTGCCAGCAGCTTTCTAGTCAATGAGCAGTTCTTC. Residues: CASSFLVNEQFF.